This TCR delta chain originates from a study of gamma-delta T cells after stem cell transplantation. Within the sample, this clone is medium-sized. The same CDR3 is also encoded by other DNA sequences in this sample. TCRdb re-called the RT-PCR reads via CATT. The repertoire consists of about 6,500 delta-chain clones, with nearly 25% occurring once and the leading ten covering about 18%. Sequencing input: gamma-delta T cells. This TCR derives from a human donor. It is not recorded whose cells these are; they may come from a transplant donor.

DNA of the CDR3: TGTGCTCTTGGGGAACAGTCACCACTGGGGGATACAAGAGAGTGGGGTGTCGGAACAGCACAACTCTTCTTT. Translated: CALGEQSPLGDTREWGVGTAQLFF. The genes are TRDV1 and TRDJ2, with 12 bases lining up with TRDD3. CDR3 length: 24 residues. Losses at the gene ends were 1 base for V and 5 bases for J; bases not matched to a gene: 26. From germline, CDR1 is TSWWSYY and CDR2 QGS.